One and the same sample provided the 13 T cell receptor beta chains below, sequenced in a study of blood T cell repertoires in COVID-19. Profiled with immunoSEQ multiplex PCR; TCRdb holds only in-frame clones, not every one. Counted here are roughly 140,000 clones, just under 85% occurring once; the ten biggest clones make up 6.2%. The sample consisted of PBMCs or T cells enriched from blood (not recorded which). The receptors shown here come from a woman aged 40-49 years who had recovered from COVID-19.

The rearrangement joins TRBV2 to TRBJ1-4; 9 positions match TRBD1. Germline CDR1 reads SNHLY; CDR2 reads FYNNEI. The trim removed 6 bases at V and 5 bases at J, leaving 7 bases unmatched. The CDR3 covers 15 residues. The CDR3 sequence: CASSEPGQGNEKLFF. The CDR3 nucleotides are TGTGCCAGCAGCGAACCGGGACAGGGCAATGAAAAACTGTTTTTT.

The V gene is TRBV7-9, the J gene TRBJ2-1; the D is unclear. The CDR3 is made up of 12 amino acids. Between the trimmed V and J ends, which lost 5 bases and 7 bases, there was a span of 9 bases. Looked up from germline, CDR1 is SEHNR and CDR2 is FQNEAQ (reference sequence). DNA of the CDR3: TGTGCCAGCAGCCCAACAGTGAATGAGCAGTTCTTC. Translating gives CASSPTVNEQFF. The full variable domain, its missing parts supplied by reference TRBV7-9 and TRBJ2-1, is DTGVSQNPRHKITKRGQNVTFRCDPISEHNRLYWYRQTLGQGPEFLTYFQNEAQLEKSRLLSDRFSAERPKGSFSTLEIQRTEQGDSAMYLCASSPTVNEQFFGPGTRLTVL.

This clone was counted only a few times. This chain joins TRBV10-3 and TRBJ2-7, with 8 bases identical to TRBD1. Trimming at V came to 4 bases and at J to 7 bases, leaving 3 bases not matched to a gene. Germline CDR1 and CDR2: ENHRY and SYGVKD. CDR3 length: 12 amino acids. For the CDR3, the DNA is TGTGCCATCAGTGCACAGGGGGGAGAGCAGTACTTC. Amino acids: CAISAQGGEQYF.

A single count supports this clone. The chain recombines TRBV11-1 with TRBJ2-1; a possible D gene is TRBD2 (6 bases). The CDR3 covers 16 residues. Trimming removed 0 bases from V and 10 bases from J, with 19 bases in between. Germline values: CDR1 SGHAT, CDR2 FQDESV (reference sequence). CDR3 DNA sequence: TGTGCCAGCAGCTTAGCGACCGGGACTCCCCTCGAGGAGCAGTTCTTC. As protein: CASSLATGTPLEEQFF.

This chain's CDR3 is CASSWTTDTQYF. CDR3 DNA sequence: TGTGCCAGCAGTTGGACTACGGATACGCAGTATTTT. The genes are TRBV6-2 or TRBV6-3 and TRBJ2-3, with D possibly being TRBD2 (6 bases). Trimming cost V 4 bases and J 6 bases, with 8 bases left between them. Germline-derived CDR1 and CDR2 are MNHEY and SVGEGT. The CDR3 totals 12 residues.

The chain carries TRBV3-1 (or the pseudogene TRBV3-2) and TRBJ1-3, with 9 nucleotides matching TRBD1. V shed 0 bases and J 0 bases; nucleotides not matched to a gene: 3. The length of the CDR3 is 17 residues. Germline V gene lookup returns CDR1 LGHDT and CDR2 YNNKEL (reference sequence). The CDR3 DNA reads TGTGCCAGCAGCCAAGATCTGGGACAGGGCTCTGGAAACACCATATATTTT. Its protein is CASSQDLGQGSGNTIYF.

The chain uses TRBV6-5 and TRBJ1-1; 7 bases fit TRBD1. The CDR3 is 12 amino acids. The ends lost 5 bases at V and 11 bases at J; junction bases unmatched: 8. Germline assignment: CDR1 MNHEY and CDR2 SVGAGI. CDR3 in DNA: TGTGCCAGCAGTCCCGCCCAGGGGGAGGCTTTCTTT. It translates to CASSPAQGEAFF.

This chain links TRBV19 with TRBJ1-4; 7 nucleotides align to TRBD1. The V segment lost 8 bases and the J segment 0 bases; nucleotides outside the gene matches: 6. This CDR3 has 15 amino acids. In germline, CDR1 is LNHDA, CDR2 SQIVND (reference sequence). CDR3: CASRDRQATNEKLFF. The CDR3 DNA reads as TGTGCCAGTCGGGACAGACAAGCAACTAATGAAAAACTGTTTTTT.

There are a few counts of this clone. The rearrangement links TRBV19 to TRBJ2-3, with TRBD2 identical over 12 bases. J lost 3 bases, V lost 5 bases, and 3 bases had no gene match. Germline loops: CDR1 LNHDA, CDR2 SQIVND (reference sequence). The CDR3 runs 15 residues. This CDR3 reads CASSRTSGNTDTQYF. The CDR3 coding sequence is TGTGCCAGTAGTCGGACTAGCGGGAATACAGATACGCAGTATTTT.

The V and J genes are TRBV27 and TRBJ2-2; D is uncertain. This CDR3 contains 12 residues. V was trimmed by 3 bases and J by 7 bases, leaving 6 bases between them. Germline-derived CDR1 and CDR2 are MNHEY and SMNVEV (reference sequence). This CDR3 reads CASSFIFGELFF. The CDR3 DNA reads TGTGCCAGCAGTTTCATTTTCGGGGAGCTGTTTTTT.

The chain combines TRBV7-3 with TRBJ2-1, with D possibly TRBD1 on 6 matching bases. V lost 5 bases and J 6 bases, leaving 14 bases between the germline ends. Germline V gene data show CDR1 as SGHTA and CDR2 as FQGTGA. The CDR3 has 14 residues. The CDR3 DNA reads as TGTGCCAGCAGCACCACCGGGACAACCAATGAGCAGTTCTTC. This encodes CASSTTGTTNEQFF.

The chain combines TRBV6-2 or TRBV6-3 with TRBJ2-6, with 12 bases fitting TRBD2. J gave up 4 bases and V 6 bases, and 10 bases lay outside the gene matches. Per the germline V gene, CDR1 is MNHEY and CDR2 is SVGEGT. This CDR3 spans 18 amino acids. The chain's CDR3 is CASSRRTSGTSGANVLTF. The CDR3, as DNA: TGTGCCAGCAGCCGCCGGACTAGCGGGACGAGCGGGGCCAACGTCCTGACTTTC.

V gene TRBV6-6 combines with J gene TRBJ1-1, with unresolved D. The CDR3 has 15 residues. The germline V gene has CDR1 MNHNY and CDR2 SVGAGI (reference sequence). Trimming removed 2 bases from V and 2 bases from J, with 12 bases in between. CDR3 residues: CASSYPQHPNTEAFF. In DNA form, the CDR3 reads TGTGCCAGCAGTTACCCACAGCATCCTAACACTGAAGCTTTCTTT.